This is a list of T cell receptor beta chains from one sample in a study of CD8 T cells in Susac syndrome. TCRdb re-analysed the immunoSEQ multiplex PCR reads in MiXCR, keeping a single row per CDR3 protein. The data contain 150,000 to 200,000 distinct CDR3 sequences, 91% of them seen just once; the ten biggest clones take up approximately 0.086%. The material sequenced was CD4+ T cells from PBMCs. The source of these receptors is a human donor with Susac syndrome. Both conserved end residues are part of each CDR3. A D gene is named only where the DNA matches it firmly. The size of a clone is reported for some rows only, either as once, few or many, or as a class for expanded clones.

v_call: TRBV9
clone_size: -
d_call: -
j_call: TRBJ2-3
cdr3_aa: CASSVDGKSTDTQYF
cdr3_nt: TGTGCCAGCAGCGTAGATGGCAAAAGCACAGATACGCAGTATTTT

v_call: TRBV5-1
clone_size: -
d_call: TRBD1
j_call: TRBJ2-7
cdr3_aa: CASSLAGTGPYEQYF
cdr3_nt: TGCGCCAGCAGCTTGGCCGGGACAGGGCCCTACGAGCAGTACTTC

v_call: TRBV12-3/TRBV12-4
clone_size: -
d_call: -
j_call: TRBJ1-2
cdr3_aa: CASSPGGRSTF
cdr3_nt: TGTGCCAGCAGTCCTGGGGGGCGATCGACCTTC

v_call: TRBV28
clone_size: -
d_call: TRBD1
j_call: TRBJ2-7
cdr3_aa: CASRENLGQGAFYEQYF
cdr3_nt: TGTGCCAGCAGAGAGAACCTCGGACAGGGGGCTTTCTACGAGCAGTACTTC

v_call: TRBV7-8
clone_size: -
d_call: -
j_call: TRBJ1-6
cdr3_aa: CASSANSAPGLNSPLHF
cdr3_nt: TGTGCCAGCAGCGCAAACAGCGCCCCTGGGTTGAATTCACCCCTCCACTTT

v_call: TRBV7-2
clone_size: -
d_call: -
j_call: TRBJ2-3
cdr3_aa: CASSYRDFNHVNTQYF
cdr3_nt: TGTGCCAGCAGCTACCGGGACTTCAACCACGTGAATACGCAGTATTTT

v_call: TRBV30
clone_size: -
d_call: TRBD1
j_call: TRBJ2-2
cdr3_aa: CAWRDTGTGVTGELFF
cdr3_nt: TGTGCCTGGAGAGACACCGGGACAGGGGTAACCGGGGAGCTGTTTTTT

v_call: TRBV10-3
clone_size: -
d_call: TRBD2
j_call: TRBJ2-2
cdr3_aa: CAISVGGDGELFF
cdr3_nt: TGTGCCATCAGTGTGGGAGGGGACGGGGAGCTGTTTTTT

v_call: TRBV20-1
clone_size: -
d_call: TRBD1
j_call: TRBJ1-1
cdr3_aa: CSALGQGNTEAFF
cdr3_nt: TGCAGTGCCCTGGGACAGGGGAACACTGAAGCTTTCTTT

v_call: TRBV20-1
clone_size: once
d_call: -
j_call: TRBJ1-1
cdr3_aa: CSARDVRQYTEAFF
cdr3_nt: TGCAGTGCTAGAGACGTGAGGCAGTATACTGAAGCTTTCTTT

v_call: TRBV28
clone_size: -
d_call: -
j_call: TRBJ1-1
cdr3_aa: CASSLSRAEAFF
cdr3_nt: TGTGCCAGCAGTTTAAGTCGGGCTGAAGCTTTCTTT

v_call: TRBV18
clone_size: -
d_call: -
j_call: TRBJ1-1
cdr3_aa: CASSPYVGTEAFF
cdr3_nt: TGTGCCAGCTCACCTTATGTTGGCACTGAAGCTTTCTTT

v_call: TRBV20-1
clone_size: -
d_call: -
j_call: TRBJ2-6
cdr3_aa: CSAIIVPELISGANVLTF
cdr3_nt: TGCAGTGCCATAATCGTGCCAGAATTAATCTCTGGGGCCAACGTCCTGACTTTC

v_call: TRBV7-2
clone_size: once
d_call: -
j_call: TRBJ1-3
cdr3_aa: CASSFLAGNTIYF
cdr3_nt: TGTGCCAGCAGCTTTCTTGCGGGAAACACCATATATTTT

v_call: TRBV4-1
clone_size: -
d_call: TRBD1
j_call: TRBJ1-3
cdr3_aa: CASSFLDRAGNTIYF
cdr3_nt: TGCGCCAGCAGCTTTTTGGACAGGGCTGGAAACACCATATATTTT

v_call: TRBV20-1
clone_size: -
d_call: -
j_call: TRBJ2-3
cdr3_aa: CSAARAVTDTQYF
cdr3_nt: TGCAGTGCAGCCAGGGCGGTCACAGATACGCAGTATTTT

v_call: TRBV20-1
clone_size: -
d_call: -
j_call: TRBJ1-1
cdr3_aa: CSARSGSMNTEACF
cdr3_nt: TGCAGTGCTAGATCTGGATCGATGAACACTGAAGCTTGCTTT

v_call: TRBV28
clone_size: -
d_call: -
j_call: TRBJ1-2
cdr3_aa: CASSLEAGWGYTF
cdr3_nt: TGTGCCAGCAGTTTAGAGGCAGGCTGGGGCTACACCTTC

v_call: TRBV12-5
clone_size: -
d_call: TRBD1
j_call: TRBJ2-1
cdr3_aa: CASGRTGGDNEQFF
cdr3_nt: TGTGCTAGTGGCCGGACAGGGGGTGACAATGAGCAGTTCTTC

v_call: TRBV15
clone_size: -
d_call: -
j_call: TRBJ1-4
cdr3_aa: CATSRNDDRAEKLFF
cdr3_nt: TGTGCCACCAGCAGAAACGACGACCGAGCCGAAAAACTGTTTTTT

v_call: TRBV4-2
clone_size: -
d_call: -
j_call: TRBJ1-2
cdr3_aa: CASSQDQLYGYTF
cdr3_nt: TGTGCCAGCAGCCAAGATCAGCTCTATGGCTACACCTTC

v_call: TRBV28
clone_size: -
d_call: -
j_call: TRBJ1-2
cdr3_aa: CASSFRTVTYGYTF
cdr3_nt: TGTGCCAGCAGTTTCCGGACAGTAACCTATGGCTACACCTTC

v_call: TRBV7-8
clone_size: once
d_call: -
j_call: TRBJ2-1
cdr3_aa: CASSEPMGNEQFF
cdr3_nt: TGTGCCAGCAGCGAGCCCATGGGGAATGAGCAGTTCTTC

v_call: TRBV3-1
clone_size: -
d_call: TRBD1
j_call: TRBJ2-5
cdr3_aa: CASSLNRGPETQYF
cdr3_nt: TGTGCCAGCAGCCTGAACAGGGGGCCGGAGACCCAGTACTTC

v_call: TRBV7-8
clone_size: -
d_call: -
j_call: TRBJ1-1
cdr3_aa: CASSLVGGRTEAFF
cdr3_nt: TGTGCCAGCAGCTTAGTGGGGGGAAGGACTGAAGCTTTCTTT

v_call: TRBV3-1
clone_size: -
d_call: -
j_call: TRBJ1-6
cdr3_aa: CASSLSGNSPLHF
cdr3_nt: TGTGCCAGCAGCCTCTCGGGTAATTCACCCCTCCACTTT

v_call: TRBV6-6
clone_size: -
d_call: -
j_call: TRBJ2-7
cdr3_aa: CASNPQGRNNEQYF
cdr3_nt: TGTGCCAGCAACCCCCAGGGACGGAACAACGAGCAGTACTTC

v_call: TRBV24-1
clone_size: once
d_call: TRBD1
j_call: TRBJ2-7
cdr3_aa: CATARTGGTNEQYF
cdr3_nt: TGTGCCACCGCCAGGACAGGGGGGACGAACGAGCAGTACTTC

v_call: TRBV6-5
clone_size: -
d_call: TRBD1
j_call: TRBJ2-7
cdr3_aa: CASSRRTGEQYF
cdr3_nt: TGTGCCAGCAGTAGACGGACAGGCGAGCAGTACTTC

v_call: TRBV2
clone_size: -
d_call: -
j_call: TRBJ2-3
cdr3_aa: CASKSRGSTDTQYF
cdr3_nt: TGTGCCAGCAAATCTCGGGGGAGCACAGATACGCAGTATTTT

v_call: TRBV20-1
clone_size: -
d_call: -
j_call: TRBJ2-1
cdr3_aa: CSAREQLFGQFF
cdr3_nt: TGCAGTGCTAGAGAACAGTTATTTGGGCAGTTCTTC

v_call: TRBV6-1
clone_size: -
d_call: TRBD1
j_call: TRBJ2-1
cdr3_aa: CASSARGQGLLLGFYNEQFF
cdr3_nt: TGTGCCAGCAGTGCAAGGGGACAGGGGCTTTTGTTGGGCTTCTACAATGAGCAGTTCTTC

v_call: TRBV29-1
clone_size: -
d_call: TRBD1
j_call: TRBJ2-7
cdr3_aa: CSARDSTYEQYF
cdr3_nt: TGCAGCGCTCGGGACAGTACCTACGAGCAGTACTTC

v_call: TRBV10-3
clone_size: -
d_call: TRBD1
j_call: TRBJ2-7
cdr3_aa: CAISEFGTGASEQYF
cdr3_nt: TGTGCCATCAGTGAGTTTGGGACAGGGGCCTCCGAGCAGTACTTC

v_call: TRBV5-1
clone_size: -
d_call: -
j_call: TRBJ2-5
cdr3_aa: CASSLQGWGSGGETQYF
cdr3_nt: TGCGCCAGCAGCTTACAGGGTTGGGGAAGCGGAGGCGAGACCCAGTACTTC

v_call: TRBV3-1
clone_size: -
d_call: -
j_call: TRBJ2-3
cdr3_aa: CATTRDLAGTDTQYF
cdr3_nt: TGTGCCACTACCCGGGACTTAGCGGGCACAGATACGCAGTATTTT

v_call: TRBV7-6
clone_size: -
d_call: -
j_call: TRBJ2-2
cdr3_aa: CASGQNAGNTGELFF
cdr3_nt: TGTGCCAGCGGACAAAATGCAGGGAACACCGGGGAGCTGTTTTTT

v_call: TRBV5-1
clone_size: -
d_call: -
j_call: TRBJ2-7
cdr3_aa: CASSLSRGDEQYF
cdr3_nt: TGCGCCAGCAGCTTGTCGAGGGGTGACGAGCAGTACTTC

v_call: TRBV18
clone_size: few
d_call: TRBD1
j_call: TRBJ1-1
cdr3_aa: CASSPGQGAEAFF
cdr3_nt: TGTGCCAGCTCACCGGGACAGGGGGCTGAAGCTTTCTTT

v_call: TRBV19
clone_size: -
d_call: -
j_call: TRBJ2-3
cdr3_aa: CASSPGQSGGTQYF
cdr3_nt: TGTGCCAGTAGTCCAGGACAGTCCGGGGGTACGCAGTATTTT

v_call: TRBV5-1
clone_size: few
d_call: -
j_call: TRBJ2-5
cdr3_aa: CASSLQMEGLKTQYF
cdr3_nt: TGCGCCAGCAGCTTACAAATGGAAGGGTTAAAGACCCAGTACTTC